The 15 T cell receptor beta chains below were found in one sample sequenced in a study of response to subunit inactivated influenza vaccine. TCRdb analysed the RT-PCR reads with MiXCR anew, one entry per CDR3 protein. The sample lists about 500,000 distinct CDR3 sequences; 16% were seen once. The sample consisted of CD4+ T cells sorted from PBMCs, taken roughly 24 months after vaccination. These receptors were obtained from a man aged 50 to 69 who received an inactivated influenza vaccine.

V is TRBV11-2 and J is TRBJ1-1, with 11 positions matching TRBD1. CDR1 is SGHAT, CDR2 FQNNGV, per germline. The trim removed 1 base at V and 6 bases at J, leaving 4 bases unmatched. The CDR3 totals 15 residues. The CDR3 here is CASSLGPDRGPEAFF. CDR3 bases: TGTGCCAGCAGCTTAGGACCGGACAGGGGGCCTGAAGCTTTCTTT.

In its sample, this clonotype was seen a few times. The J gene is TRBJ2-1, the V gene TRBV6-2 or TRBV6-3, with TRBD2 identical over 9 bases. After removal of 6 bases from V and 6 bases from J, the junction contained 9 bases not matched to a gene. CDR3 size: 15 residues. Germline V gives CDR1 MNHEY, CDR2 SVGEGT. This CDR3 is CASSWGGGAVNEQFF. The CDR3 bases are TGTGCCAGCAGCTGGGGCGGGGGGGCGGTCAATGAGCAGTTCTTC.

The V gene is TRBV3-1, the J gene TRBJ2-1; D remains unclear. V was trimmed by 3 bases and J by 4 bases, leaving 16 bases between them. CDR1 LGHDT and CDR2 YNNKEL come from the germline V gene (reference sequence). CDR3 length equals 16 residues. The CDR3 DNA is TGTGCCAGCAGCCAGCCGGGCACCGACCTTTACAATGAGCAGTTCTTC. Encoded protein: CASSQPGTDLYNEQFF.

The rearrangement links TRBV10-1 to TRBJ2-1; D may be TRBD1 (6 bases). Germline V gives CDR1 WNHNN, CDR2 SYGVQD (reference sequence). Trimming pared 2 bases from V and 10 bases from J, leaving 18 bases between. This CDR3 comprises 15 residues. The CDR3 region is CASSEDGTPSQEQFF. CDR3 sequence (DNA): TGCGCCAGCAGTGAGGATGGGACACCGTCGCAGGAGCAGTTCTTC.

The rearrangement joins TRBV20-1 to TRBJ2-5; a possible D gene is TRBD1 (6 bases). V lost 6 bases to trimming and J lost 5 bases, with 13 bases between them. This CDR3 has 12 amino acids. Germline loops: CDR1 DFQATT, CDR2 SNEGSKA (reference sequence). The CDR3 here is CSATDRLETQYF. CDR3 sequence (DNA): TGCAGTGCAACCGACAGGCTGGAGACCCAGTACTTC.

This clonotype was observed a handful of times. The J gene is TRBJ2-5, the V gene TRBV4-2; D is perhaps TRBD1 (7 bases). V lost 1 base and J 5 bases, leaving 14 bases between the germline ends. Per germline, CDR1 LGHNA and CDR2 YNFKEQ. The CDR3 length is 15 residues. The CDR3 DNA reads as TGTGCCAGCAGCCAAGCAGCAGGGGGGCGGGAGACCCAGTACTTC. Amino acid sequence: CASSQAAGGRETQYF.

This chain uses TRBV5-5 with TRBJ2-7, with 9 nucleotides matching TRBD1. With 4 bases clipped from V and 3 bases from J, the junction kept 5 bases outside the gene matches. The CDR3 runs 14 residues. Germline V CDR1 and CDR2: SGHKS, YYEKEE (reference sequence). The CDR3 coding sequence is TGTGCCAGCAGCCAACAGGGGGCCGTCTACGAGCAGTACTTC. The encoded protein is CASSQQGAVYEQYF.

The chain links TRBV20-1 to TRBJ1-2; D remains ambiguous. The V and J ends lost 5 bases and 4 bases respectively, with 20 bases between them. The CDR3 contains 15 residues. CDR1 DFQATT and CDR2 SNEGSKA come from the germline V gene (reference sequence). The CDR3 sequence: CSALPSLIVGYGYTF. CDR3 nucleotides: TGCAGTGCTCTCCCATCCCTCATTGTGGGCTATGGCTACACCTTC.

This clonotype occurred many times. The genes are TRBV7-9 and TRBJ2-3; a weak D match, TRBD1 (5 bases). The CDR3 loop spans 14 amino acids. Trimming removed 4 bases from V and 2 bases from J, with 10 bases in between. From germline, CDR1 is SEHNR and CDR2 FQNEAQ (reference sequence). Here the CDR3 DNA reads TGTGCCAGCAGCTCCCGGACATACACAGATACGCAGTATTTT. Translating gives CASSSRTYTDTQYF.

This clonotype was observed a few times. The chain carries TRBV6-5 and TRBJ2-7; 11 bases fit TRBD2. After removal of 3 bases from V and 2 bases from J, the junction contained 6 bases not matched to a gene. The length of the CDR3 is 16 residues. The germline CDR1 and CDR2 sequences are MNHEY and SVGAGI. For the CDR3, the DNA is TGTGCCAGCAGTTATCAAACTAGCGGGAGAGCCTACGAGCAGTACTTC. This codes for CASSYQTSGRAYEQYF.

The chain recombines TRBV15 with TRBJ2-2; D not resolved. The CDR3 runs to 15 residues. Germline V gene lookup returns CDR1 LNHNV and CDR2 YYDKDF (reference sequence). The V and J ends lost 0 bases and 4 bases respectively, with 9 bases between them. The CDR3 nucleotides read TGTGCCACCAGCAGAGATGAAGGTCGCACCGGGGAGCTGTTTTTT. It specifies CATSRDEGRTGELFF. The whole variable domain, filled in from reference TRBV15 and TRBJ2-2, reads DAMVIQNPRYQVTQFGKPVTLSCSQTLNHNVMYWYQQKSSQAPKLLFHYYDKDFNNEADTPDNFQSRRPNTSFCFLDIRSPGLGDTAMYLCATSRDEGRTGELFFGEGSRLTVL.

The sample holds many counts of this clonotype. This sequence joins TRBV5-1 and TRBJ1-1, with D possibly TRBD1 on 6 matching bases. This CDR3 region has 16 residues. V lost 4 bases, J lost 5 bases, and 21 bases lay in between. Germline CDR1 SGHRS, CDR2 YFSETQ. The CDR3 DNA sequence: TGCGCCAGCAGCCAAAGACCTCAGGGGAGTGGTACTGAAGCTTTCTTT. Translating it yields CASSQRPQGSGTEAFF.

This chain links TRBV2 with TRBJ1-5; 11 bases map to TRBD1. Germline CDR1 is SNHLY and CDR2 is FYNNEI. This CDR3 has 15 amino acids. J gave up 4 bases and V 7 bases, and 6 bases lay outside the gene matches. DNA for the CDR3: TGTGCCAGCATCCCGGACAGGGGGCGTAATCAGCCCCAGCATTTT. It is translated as CASIPDRGRNQPQHF.

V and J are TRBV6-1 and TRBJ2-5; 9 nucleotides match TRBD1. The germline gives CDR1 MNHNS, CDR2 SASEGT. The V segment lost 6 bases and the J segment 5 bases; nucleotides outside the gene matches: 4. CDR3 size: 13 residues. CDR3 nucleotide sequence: TGTGCCAGCAGAACAGGGGGCTACGAGACCCAGTACTTC. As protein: CASRTGGYETQYF.

CDR3 in DNA: TGTGCCAGCAGTTACACTAGCGGGAGGGCCGGTAATGAGCAGTTCTTC. It translates to CASSYTSGRAGNEQFF. The V and J genes are TRBV6-2 or TRBV6-3 and TRBJ2-1, with 13 positions matching TRBD2. Germline V gene sequence: CDR1 MNHEY, CDR2 SVGEGT. The ends lost 2 bases at V and 7 bases at J; junction bases unmatched: 5. The length of the CDR3 is 16 residues.